This TCR beta chain came from a study of T cell responses to AZD1222 COVID-19 vaccine. TCRdb's copy holds only in-frame clones and misses some; the assay was immunoSEQ multiplex PCR. The sample lists around 110,000 clones; roughly 90% were seen once. The CDR3 totals 13 residues. From germline, CDR1 is MNHNY and CDR2 SVGAGI (reference sequence). V lost 4 bases, J lost 7 bases, and 10 bases lay in between. V is TRBV6-6 and J is TRBJ1-4; D uncertain. The source material was peripheral blood, sampled on day 0 of AZD1222 vaccination. This receptor was identified in an adult in good health. CDR3 bases: TGTGCCAGCAGTTTGACCGCAGCTGAAAAACTGTTTTTT. Protein sequence: CASSLTAAEKLFF.